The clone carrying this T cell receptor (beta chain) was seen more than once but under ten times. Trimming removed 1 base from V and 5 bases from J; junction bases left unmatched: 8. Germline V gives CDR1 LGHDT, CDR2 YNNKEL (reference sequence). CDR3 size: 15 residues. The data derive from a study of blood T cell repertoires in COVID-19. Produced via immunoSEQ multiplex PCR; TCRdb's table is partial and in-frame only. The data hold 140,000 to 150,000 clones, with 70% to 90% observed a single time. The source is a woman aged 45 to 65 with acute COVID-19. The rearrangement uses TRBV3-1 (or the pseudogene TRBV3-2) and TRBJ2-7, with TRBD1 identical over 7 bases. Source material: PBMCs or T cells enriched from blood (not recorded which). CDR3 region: CASSQGSGGVHEQYF. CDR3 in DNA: TGTGCCAGCAGCCAAGGCTCAGGGGGAGTCCACGAGCAGTACTTC.